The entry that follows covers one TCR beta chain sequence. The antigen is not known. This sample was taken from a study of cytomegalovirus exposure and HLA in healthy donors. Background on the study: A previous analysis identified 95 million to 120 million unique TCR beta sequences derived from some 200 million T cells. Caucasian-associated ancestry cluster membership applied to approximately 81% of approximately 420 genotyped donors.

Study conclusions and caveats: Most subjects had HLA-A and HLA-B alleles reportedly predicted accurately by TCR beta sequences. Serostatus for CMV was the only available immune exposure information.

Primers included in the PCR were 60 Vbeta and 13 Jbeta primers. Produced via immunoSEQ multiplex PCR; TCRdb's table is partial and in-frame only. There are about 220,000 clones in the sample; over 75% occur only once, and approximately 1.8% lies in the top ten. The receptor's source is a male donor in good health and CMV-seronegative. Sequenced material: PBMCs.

CDR3 coding DNA: TGTGCCAGCAGCTTAGGGGGGACCAGGGAGGCTGAAGCTTTCTTT. It is translated as CASSLGGTREAEAFF. The chain combines TRBV11-2 with TRBJ1-1, with D possibly TRBD1 on 5 matching bases. The CDR3 contains 15 residues. V lost 1 base and J lost 6, with 15 bases in between. Germline V gene sequence: CDR1 SGHAT, CDR2 FQNNGV. The whole variable domain, remainder taken from reference TRBV11-2 and TRBJ1-1, is EAGVAQSPRYKIIEKRQSVAFWCNPISGHATLYWYQQILGQGPKLLIQFQNNGVVDDSQLPKDRFSAERLKGVDSTLKIQPAKLEDSAVYLCASSLGGTREAEAFFGQGTRLTVV.